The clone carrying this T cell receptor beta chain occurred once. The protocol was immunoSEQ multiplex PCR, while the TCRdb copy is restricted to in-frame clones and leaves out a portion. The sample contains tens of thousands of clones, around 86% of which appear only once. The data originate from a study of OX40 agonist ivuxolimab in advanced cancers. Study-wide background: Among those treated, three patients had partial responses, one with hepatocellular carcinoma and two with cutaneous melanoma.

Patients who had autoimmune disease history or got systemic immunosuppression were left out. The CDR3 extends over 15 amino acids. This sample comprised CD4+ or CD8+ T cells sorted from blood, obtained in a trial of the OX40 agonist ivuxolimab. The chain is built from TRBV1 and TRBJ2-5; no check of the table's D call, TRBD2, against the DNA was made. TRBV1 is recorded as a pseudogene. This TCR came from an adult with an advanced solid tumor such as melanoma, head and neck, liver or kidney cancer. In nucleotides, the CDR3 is TGCACCAGCAGCCAAGATAGGAGTAGCGAAGAGACCCAGTACTTC. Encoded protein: CTSSQDRSSEETQYF.